This T cell receptor beta chain came from a study of post-analysis software for immune sequencing data (dated by TCRdb to the mid-2010s). In the study overall: Relapsing-remitting, secondary progressive and progressive-relapsing multiple sclerosis were recorded as disease courses, and subtype annotation was lacking for some patients. The patient repertoires were compared against fewer than twelve previously published healthy control repertoires obtained from donors aged 6 to 25 years. A subset of samples was prepared in parallel using single-end sample barcoding, then pooled and co-amplified after Illumina adapter ligation. Summary of the overall study and its limitations: The multiple sclerosis patient group was slightly younger than the control group. Normalized Chao1 diversity was significantly lower in multiple sclerosis patients than controls, suggesting substantial peripheral T-cell clonal expansion. Significantly higher frequencies in patients than in controls were found for roughly 5 TRBV segments, including TRBV5-6, TRBV5-1 and TRBV20-1. Direct clustering with F measure revealed strong co-clustering of samples prepared in the same batch, which led to a batch-effect correction.

Preparation of the library involved PCR. The run used an Illumina HiSeq 2500. To reduce PCR and sequencing biases, unique molecular identifiers were built into the TCR beta cDNA libraries. Roughly 500,000 cDNA molecules were obtained per 1 to 10 million input T cells, so each molecule approximated one T cell. The patient libraries were prepared and sequenced with the same protocol used for the earlier healthy control dataset. Within a given batch, samples were prepared together, multiplexed and sequenced on the same HiSeq lane. Processing in the source paper ran as follows. Raw barcoded reads were processed with MIGEC, and single-read molecular identifier groups were discarded before consensus assembly and CDR3 extraction. Clonotype tables were post-analysed with VDJtools, and diversity was normalized by down-sampling all datasets to the smallest sample size. In repertoire overlap clustering, CDR3 amino acid sequences, but not nucleotide sequences, were matched to correct batch-related cross-sample contamination. TCRdb reanalyzed the raw reads on its own, using fastp at Q25 for trimming and MiXCR for clone calling, and kept in-frame beta chains. Rows merge per CDR3 protein into single entries with the most common DNA and genes. TCRdb, rather than the study authors, made the V and J calls. Present in this sample are about 820,000 distinct CDR3 sequences, about 53% of which were seen just once. Approximately 4.4% of the sample goes to the ten largest clones.

This clonotype was recorded a few times. Its antigen is unknown. Base-call qualities are not available, and no considerably larger clone is one nucleotide away. To demonstrate the VDJtools post-analysis software, TCR beta repertoires were profiled from the peripheral blood of about 14 young patients with multiple sclerosis. The multiple sclerosis patients were children and adolescents ranging in age from roughly 6 to 15 years. V lost 6 bases and J lost 4 bases; the stretch between them is 16 bases long. The CDR3 numbers 14 residues from cysteine through phenylalanine. Kept here is only the CDR3 DNA, which spans 42 bases and is read in frame from base 1.

The chain was built from TRBV12-3 or TRBV12-4 and TRBJ2-7; TRBD1 is perhaps the D gene, given 5 matching bases. Source material: blood. The receptor comes from a girl aged 5 to 17 with multiple sclerosis. CDR3 region: CASRPSDSLYEQYF. The DNA sequence is TGTGCCAGCAGACCTTCCGACAGCTTGTACGAGCAGTACTTC.